The present T cell receptor (beta chain) was sequenced within a study of CD8+CD57+ T cells in acquired aplastic anemia. In the study overall: The DNA of sorted CD4+ and CD8+ cells averaged approximately 2.9 ug. Average CD4+ read depth in healthy donors was 11 million or so reads. General study points: Levels of CD8+ Simpson's diversity were not significantly distinct in patients versus controls. Patients and controls shared approximately 30 CD8+ CDR3 sequences, highly expressed in patients.

The template used for profiling TCR beta VDJ and CDR3 was genomic DNA. TCRdb itself ran the reads through MiXCR, one entry per CDR3 protein. The sample has roughly 150,000 distinct CDR3 sequences, 35% to 55% seen once. V was clipped by 2 bases and J by 7 bases, with 23 bases between them. The CDR3 runs to 17 residues. CDR1 is WNHNN and CDR2 is SYGVQD in the germline V gene (reference sequence). A note on this clonotype: Its specificity is unknown.

This receptor was obtained from a human donor in good health. The genes are TRBV10-1 and TRBJ2-5; tentative D call: TRBD1 (6 bases). The specimen sequenced was sorted CD4+, CD8+, or CD8+CD57+ T cells (not recorded which) from PBMCs. As DNA, the CDR3 is TGCGCCAGCAGTGAGAGTCCCCCCCGGACAGAATCAAGGACCCAGTACTTC. Translating it yields CASSESPPRTESRTQYF.